This TCR beta chain was found in a study of OX40 agonist ivuxolimab in advanced cancers. Turning to the study itself: Partial responses were achieved by three patients, of whom one had hepatocellular carcinoma and two had cutaneous melanoma. Study outcomes and limitations: Circulating CD4+ and CD8+ T cells showed clonal expansion by week 6 at 0.1 to 3.0 mg/kg. Researchers report that CD8+ T cells had, on average, more expanded clones than CD4+.

V was clipped by 3 bases and J by 2 bases; unmatched bases: 3. Per the germline V gene, CDR1 is ENHRY and CDR2 is SYGVKD. The CDR3 spans 16 residues. As for this clone: Its specificity is unknown.

Profiling relied on immunoSEQ multiplex PCR, and the TCRdb table lists in-frame clones only, not all of them. The data show 70,000 to 80,000 clones, about 90% seen once. This specimen consisted of CD4+ or CD8+ T cells sorted from blood, obtained in a trial of the OX40 agonist ivuxolimab. The rearrangement joins TRBV10-3 to TRBJ1-4, with 10 bases matching TRBD1. The TCR sequence derives from an adult with an advanced solid tumor such as melanoma, head and neck, liver or kidney cancer. The CDR3 nucleotides are TGTGCCATCAGTGACGGACAGGGGGACACTAATGAAAAACTGTTTTTT. Translating gives CAISDGQGDTNEKLFF.